Listed below are T cell receptor beta chains from one sample, sequenced in a study of shared clonotypes between healthy human individuals. Sequencing was performed with immunoSEQ multiplex PCR; in TCRdb, only in-frame clones are kept and a portion is missing. The sample lists approximately 2.1 million clones; 85% to 95% were seen once. Sequenced sample: naive CD4+ T cells from PBMCs. Source of these receptors: a man aged 18 to 29 in good health. Some clones in this sample may be carry-over from other donors' samples. Each CDR3 is given with its conserved first and last residue. Each record gives: V gene, CDR3 length, D gene, J gene, clone size, CDR3 protein, CDR3 DNA. A D gene is named only where the DNA matches it firmly. Clone size is shown for a subset of rows, as once, few, many or a class of expanded clone.

>TRBV4-1|17|TRBD2|TRBJ2-7|.
CASSQDRLAGVTYEQYF
TGCGCCAGCAGCCAAGATCGACTAGCGGGAGTCACCTACGAGCAGTACTTC
>TRBV10-2|16|.|TRBJ2-2|.
CASISESRRNTGELFF
TGCGCCAGCATCTCCGAGTCACGGAGAAACACCGGGGAGCTGTTTTTT
>TRBV15|16|.|TRBJ2-5|.
CATSRGQQGFQETQYF
TGTGCCACCAGCAGAGGTCAGCAGGGTTTTCAAGAGACCCAGTACTTC
>TRBV5-6|16|TRBD1|TRBJ1-2|.
CASSLVDRGANYGYTF
TGTGCCAGCAGCTTGGTGGACAGGGGCGCGAACTATGGCTACACCTTC
>TRBV7-9|13|.|TRBJ2-7|.
CASRDKASYEQYF
TGTGCCAGCCGGGACAAGGCTTCCTACGAGCAGTACTTC
>TRBV2|12|.|TRBJ2-7|.
CASSLTAYEQYF
TGTGCCAGCAGTCTGACAGCCTACGAGCAGTACTTC
>TRBV7-3|15|.|TRBJ2-2|.
CASSNTFPGTGELFF
TGTGCCAGCAGTAATACTTTCCCGGGCACCGGGGAGCTGTTTTTT
>TRBV2|12|.|TRBJ2-5|.
CASSWTEETQYF
TGTGCCAGCAGTTGGACCGAAGAGACCCAGTACTTC
>TRBV18|13|.|TRBJ1-1|few
CASSPNNQAEAFF
TGTGCCAGCTCACCCAATAATCAGGCTGAAGCTTTCTTT
>TRBV2|10|.|TRBJ1-1|.
CASKGSAAFF
TGTGCCAGCAAGGGATCTGCAGCTTTCTTT
>TRBV5-1|16|TRBD2|TRBJ2-2|.
CASSFTGGPPDRELFF
TGCGCCAGCAGCTTTACGGGAGGGCCTCCCGACCGGGAGCTGTTTTTT
>TRBV11-2|14|.|TRBJ2-7|.
CASSVQGVYYEQYF
TGTGCCAGCAGCGTACAGGGAGTGTACTACGAGCAGTACTTC
>TRBV10-3|13|.|TRBJ1-1|.
CAISPGVHTEAFF
TGTGCCATCAGCCCCGGGGTCCACACTGAAGCTTTCTTT
>TRBV28|15|.|TRBJ1-3|.
CAADGGAYAGNTIYF
TGTGCCGCCGACGGGGGGGCCTACGCTGGAAACACCATATATTTT
>TRBV28|15|.|TRBJ2-5|.
CASSARPGWEETQYF
TGTGCCAGCAGTGCCCGACCGGGTTGGGAGGAGACCCAGTACTTC
>TRBV25-1|16|TRBD2|TRBJ2-7|.
CASSESGRGLAHEQYF
TGTGCCAGCAGTGAATCGGGCCGGGGACTAGCTCACGAGCAGTACTTC
>TRBV25-1|14|TRBD2|TRBJ2-7|.
CASSEGGLAYEQYF
TGTGCCAGCAGTGAAGGGGGACTAGCCTACGAGCAGTACTTC
>TRBV2|13|TRBD1|TRBJ2-7|.
CASSVGRGREQYF
TGTGCCAGCAGTGTCGGCAGGGGGCGCGAGCAGTACTTC
>TRBV5-8|16|.|TRBJ2-7|.
CASSFRGTGATYEQYF
TGTGCCAGCAGTTTTCGGGGGACGGGGGCGACCTACGAGCAGTACTTC
>TRBV30|11|.|TRBJ2-7|.
CAWRQSYEQYF
TGTGCCTGGAGACAGTCCTACGAGCAGTACTTC
>TRBV19|14|.|TRBJ1-5|.
CATLGTALNQPQHF
TGTGCCACTCTAGGGACCGCCCTTAATCAGCCCCAGCATTTT
>TRBV2|14|.|TRBJ1-1|.
CATAEAREGTEAFF
TGTGCCACCGCAGAGGCCCGGGAGGGCACTGAAGCTTTCTTT
>TRBV6-1|14|.|TRBJ2-7|.
CASSEVRGTQGQYF
TGTGCCAGCAGTGAAGTGAGGGGAACCCAAGGGCAGTACTTC
>TRBV6-1|13|TRBD1|TRBJ2-7|.
CASTTGTGGEQYF
TGTGCCAGCACAACCGGGACAGGGGGCGAGCAGTACTTC
>TRBV10-1|13|.|TRBJ2-7|.
CASSQTGTYEQYF
TGCGCCAGCAGCCAGACTGGGACCTACGAGCAGTACTTC
>TRBV18|12|.|TRBJ1-2|.
CASSPRGNGYTF
TGTGCCAGCTCACCTAGAGGGAATGGCTACACCTTC
>TRBV11-3|17|TRBD2|TRBJ2-1|.
CASSLGETSGSYNEQFF
TGTGCCAGCAGCTTAGGAGAGACTAGCGGGAGTTACAATGAGCAGTTCTTC
>TRBV14|15|.|TRBJ1-1|.
CASSQDWTVHTEAFF
TGTGCCAGCAGCCAAGATTGGACAGTTCACACTGAAGCTTTCTTT
>TRBV6-5|14|TRBD1|TRBJ1-2|.
CASSYPGQGGGYTF
TGTGCCAGCAGTTACCCGGGACAGGGGGGCGGCTACACCTTC
>TRBV7-9|12|.|TRBJ2-5|.
CASSWTKETQYF
TGTGCCAGCAGCTGGACAAAAGAGACCCAGTACTTC